This T cell receptor beta chain is from a study of T cell changes during pregnancy in multiple sclerosis. The CDR3 length is 15 residues. Germline V gene data show CDR1 as SGHTS and CDR2 as YDEGEE. V was clipped by 4 bases and J by 8 bases, with 18 bases between them. Profiling relied on immunoSEQ multiplex PCR, and the TCRdb table lists in-frame clones only, not all of them. The sample shows roughly 110,000 clones, about 90% of them seen only once. The material sequenced was peripheral blood, taken after pregnancy. The TCR originated in a female donor with multiple sclerosis, enrolled in a pregnancy study. The chain links TRBV5-8 to TRBJ1-4; D remains ambiguous. CDR3 in amino acids: CASSPPGRVEEKLFF. The CDR3 DNA reads as TGTGCCAGCAGCCCCCCGGGGAGGGTCGAGGAAAAACTGTTTTTT. Filled out from reference TRBV5-8 and TRBJ1-4, the complete variable domain reads EAGVTQSPTHLIKTRGQQATLRCSPISGHTSVYWYQQALGLGLQFLLWYDEGEERNRGNFPPRFSGRQFPNYSSELNVNALELEDSALYLCASSPPGRVEEKLFFGSGTQLSVL.